The source of this TCR beta chain is a study of OX40 agonist ivuxolimab in advanced cancers. On the study more broadly: Patients were treated with intravenous ivuxolimab, dosed at 0.01 to 10 mg/kg and infused every 2 weeks. Study outcomes and limitations: Certain nonresponding patients likewise had low normalized T-cell clonal expansion. Those patients achieving a partial response at 0.1-3.0 mg/kg showed among the lowest clonal expansion. Expanded peripheral T-cell antigen specificity went undetermined.

Comment on this clone: Its antigen is still unknown.

Sequencing was performed with immunoSEQ multiplex PCR; in TCRdb, only in-frame clones are kept and a portion is missing. In the table there are 80,000 to 100,000 clones, approximately 91% of which are singletons. This TCR was sampled from an adult with an advanced solid tumor such as melanoma, head and neck, liver or kidney cancer. The sequenced sample was CD4+ or CD8+ T cells sorted from blood, obtained in a trial of the OX40 agonist ivuxolimab.

The CDR3 protein is CSVRGRGPSYNEQFF. CDR3 nucleotides: TGCAGCGTAAGAGGGAGGGGGCCTTCCTACAATGAGCAGTTCTTC. This chain connects TRBV29-1 to TRBJ2-1; D is perhaps TRBD1 or TRBD2 (7 bases each). CDR1 and CDR2 from the germline V gene are SQVTM and ANQGSEA. The CDR3 spans 15 residues. With 6 bases removed from V and 1 base from J, the gap between germline ends came to 16 bases.